This T cell receptor (beta chain) stems from a study of a mutant IDH1 vaccine in newly diagnosed glioma (dated by TCRdb to the early 2020s). A note on the overall study: Vaccination started 4-6 weeks after radiotherapy alone, or was given together with temozolomide cycles in the groups whose treatment included chemotherapy. Of the roughly 31 treated patients, about 62% were male and approximately 40% were female, and the mean age was approximately 39 years. Prior to enrollment, patients had been given standard therapy consisting of radiotherapy alone, temozolomide alone, or radiochemotherapy with temozolomide, with the combination given to most patients. The week-35 safety follow-up was designated visit V12, and the week-47 end of study was designated visit V13. Peripheral blood was collected at six visits: V03 (baseline), V05, V07, V10, V12 and V13. For exploratory analyses, about two dozen treated patients had longitudinal TCRB deep sequencing done wherever samples were available.

Receptors were amplified or captured by the immunoSEQ multiplex PCR assay. Rearranged TCR beta chain sequences were amplified using the hsTCRB Kit according to the manufacturer's protocol. Sequencing of TCRB libraries was carried out on an Illumina MiSeq. Concerning the study's data processing: Demultiplexing, trimming and gene mapping were performed with the kit vendor's proprietary platform. TCRdb retrieved this table from immuneACCESS and kept in-frame rearrangements only. Not all clones are present; in checked studies, unresolved V genes account for under half, and no reason is known for the remainder. D and trimming come from the DNA, and the V and J calls and clone size come from that table. The table for this sample lists around 50,000 clones; approximately 79% of them were counted only once. The top ten clones comprise more than 6.5% of the sample. On the study overall, not on this receptor specifically: Vaccine-induced immune responses across multiple MHC alleles were detected in 85% to 95% of patients. No apparent relationship was observed between pseudoprogression and alterations in the top peripheral T cell clonotypes detected by TCRB sequencing. The authors noted that analyses of patient blood samples could not be reproduced because of sample limitations. PBMC samples for TCRB deep sequencing were selected based on availability.

The sample's time point label, in plain terms: week 35, safety follow-up. A 20-mer mutant IDH1 peptide at 300 micrograms in Montanide made up each vaccine dose, which was injected subcutaneously together with topical imiquimod. Patients received eight vaccinations in weeks 1, 3, 5, 7, 11, 15, 19 and 23, corresponding to visits V03 through V10. Donors had newly diagnosed WHO grade 3 or 4 IDH1-mutant astrocytomas with loss of nuclear ATRX. The samples were drawn from NOA16, a multicentre, single-arm, open-label phase I trial in Germany that tested a mutant IDH1 peptide vaccine in humans for the first time. Genomic DNA for TCRB sequencing was isolated from EDTA blood with the DNeasy Blood and Tissue Kit. Only a few counts were recorded for this clone. Its antigen specificity is not known. No per-base quality is available; no much larger clone lies one base away. Sequences SGHRS (CDR1) and YFSETQ (CDR2) are obtained from the germline V gene. The CDR3 spans 17 residues, from the cysteine through the phenylalanine. Only CDR3 DNA remains: 51 bases, in frame from the first base. V has 0 bases trimmed and J has 0 bases trimmed; junction bases matching no gene number 4.

The sequenced sample was PBMCs, obtained from a glioma patient whose treatment included an IDH1 peptide vaccine. The rearranged chain carries TRBV5-1 and TRBJ2-1; TRBD2 lines up with 9 middle nucleotides. This TCR was recovered from a middle-aged man with glioma. The encoded CDR3 is CASSLGLAGLSYNEQFF. The bases read TGCGCCAGCAGCTTGGGCCTAGCGGGGCTCTCCTACAATGAGCAGTTCTTC.